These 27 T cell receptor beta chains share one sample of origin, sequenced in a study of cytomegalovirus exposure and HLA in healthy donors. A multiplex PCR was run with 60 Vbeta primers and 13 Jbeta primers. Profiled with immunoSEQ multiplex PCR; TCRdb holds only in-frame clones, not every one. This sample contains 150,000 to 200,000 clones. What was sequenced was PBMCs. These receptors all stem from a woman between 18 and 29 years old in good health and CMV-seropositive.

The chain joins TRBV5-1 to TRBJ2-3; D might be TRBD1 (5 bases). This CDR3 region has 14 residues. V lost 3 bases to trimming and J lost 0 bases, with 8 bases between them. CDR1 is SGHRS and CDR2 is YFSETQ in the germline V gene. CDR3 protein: CASSSDRSTDTQYF. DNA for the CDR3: TGCGCCAGCAGCTCAGACAGAAGCACAGATACGCAGTATTTT. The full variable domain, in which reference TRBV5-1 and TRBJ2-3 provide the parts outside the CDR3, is KAGVTQTPRYLIKTRGQQVTLSCSPISGHRSVSWYQQTPGQGLQFLFEYFSETQRNKGNFPGRFSGRQFSNSRSEMNVSTLELGDSALYLCASSSDRSTDTQYFGPGTRLTVL.

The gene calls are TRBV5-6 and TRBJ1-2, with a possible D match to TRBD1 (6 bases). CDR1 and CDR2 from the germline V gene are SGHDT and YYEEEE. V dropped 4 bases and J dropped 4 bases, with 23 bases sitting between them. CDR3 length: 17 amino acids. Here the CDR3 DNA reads TGTGCCAGCAGCCCGACCCCCGGGGGGGCGGGAAGCTATGGCTACACCTTC. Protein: CASSPTPGGAGSYGYTF.

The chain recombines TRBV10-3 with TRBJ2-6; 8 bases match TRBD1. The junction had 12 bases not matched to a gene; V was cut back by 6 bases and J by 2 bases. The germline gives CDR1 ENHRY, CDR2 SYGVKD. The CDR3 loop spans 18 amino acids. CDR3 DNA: TGTGCCATCAGCGATACAGGGGGAACCTTCGCTGGGGCCAACGTCCTGACTTTC. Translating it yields CAISDTGGTFAGANVLTF.

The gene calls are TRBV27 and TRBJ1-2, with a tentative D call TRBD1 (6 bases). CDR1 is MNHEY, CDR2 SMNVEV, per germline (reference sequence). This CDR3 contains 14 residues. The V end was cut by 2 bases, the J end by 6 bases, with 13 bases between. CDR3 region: CASSLTRGGHGYTF. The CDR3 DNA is TGTGCCAGCAGTTTAACTCGGGGGGGCCATGGCTACACCTTC.

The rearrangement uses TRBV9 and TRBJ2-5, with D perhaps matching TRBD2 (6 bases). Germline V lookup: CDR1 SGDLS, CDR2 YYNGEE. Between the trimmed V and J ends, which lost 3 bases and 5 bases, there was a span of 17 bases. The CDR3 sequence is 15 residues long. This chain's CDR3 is CASSEGWDSEETQYF. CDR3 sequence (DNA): TGTGCCAGCAGCGAGGGCTGGGACTCTGAGGAGACCCAGTACTTC.

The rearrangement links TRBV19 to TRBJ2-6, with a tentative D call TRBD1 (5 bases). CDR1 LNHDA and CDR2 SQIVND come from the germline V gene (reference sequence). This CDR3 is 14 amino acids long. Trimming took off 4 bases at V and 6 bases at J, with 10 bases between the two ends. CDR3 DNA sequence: TGTGCCAGTAGTAGGGGCCTGGAGGCCAACGTCCTGACTTTC. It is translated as CASSRGLEANVLTF.

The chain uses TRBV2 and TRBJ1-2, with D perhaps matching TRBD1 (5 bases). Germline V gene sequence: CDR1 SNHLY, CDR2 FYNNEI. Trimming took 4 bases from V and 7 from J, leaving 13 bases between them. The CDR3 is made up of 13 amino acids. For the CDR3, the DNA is TGTGCCAGCAGTGCATCCAGGGAATGTGGCTACACCTTC. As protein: CASSASRECGYTF.

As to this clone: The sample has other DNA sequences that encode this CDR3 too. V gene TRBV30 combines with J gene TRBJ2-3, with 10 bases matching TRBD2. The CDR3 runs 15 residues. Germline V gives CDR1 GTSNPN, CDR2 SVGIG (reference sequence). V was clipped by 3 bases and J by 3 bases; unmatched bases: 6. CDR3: CAWSIGSGGTDTQYF. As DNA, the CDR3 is TGTGCCTGGAGCATAGGTAGCGGGGGGACAGATACGCAGTATTTT.

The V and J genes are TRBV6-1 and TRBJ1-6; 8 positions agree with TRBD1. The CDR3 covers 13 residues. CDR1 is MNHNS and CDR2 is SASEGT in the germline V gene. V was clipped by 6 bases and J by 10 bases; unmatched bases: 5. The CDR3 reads CASRGQAGSPLHF. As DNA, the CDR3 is TGTGCCAGCAGGGGACAGGCTGGGTCACCCCTCCACTTT.

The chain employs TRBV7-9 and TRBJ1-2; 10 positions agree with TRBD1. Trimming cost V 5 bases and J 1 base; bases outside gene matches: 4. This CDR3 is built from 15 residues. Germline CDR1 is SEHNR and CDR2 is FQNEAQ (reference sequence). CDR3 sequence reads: CASSEDRGVNYGYTF. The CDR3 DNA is TGTGCCAGCAGCGAGGACAGGGGGGTTAACTATGGCTACACCTTC. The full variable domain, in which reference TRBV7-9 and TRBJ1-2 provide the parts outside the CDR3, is DTGVSQNPRHKITKRGQNVTFRCDPISEHNRLYWYRQTLGQGPEFLTYFQNEAQLEKSRLLSDRFSAERPKGSFSTLEIQRTEQGDSAMYLCASSEDRGVNYGYTFGSGTRLTVV.

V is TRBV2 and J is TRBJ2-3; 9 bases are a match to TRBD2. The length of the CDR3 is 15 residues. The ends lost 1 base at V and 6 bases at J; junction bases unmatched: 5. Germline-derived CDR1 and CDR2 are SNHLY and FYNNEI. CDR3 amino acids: CASSEGAGGADTQYF. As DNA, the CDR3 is TGTGCCAGCAGTGAAGGGGCGGGAGGGGCGGATACGCAGTATTTT.

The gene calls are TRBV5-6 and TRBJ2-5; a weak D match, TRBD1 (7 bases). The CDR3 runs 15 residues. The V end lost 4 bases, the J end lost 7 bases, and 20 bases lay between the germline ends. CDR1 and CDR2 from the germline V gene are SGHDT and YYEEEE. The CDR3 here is CASSPDGGGGGTQYF. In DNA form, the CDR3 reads TGTGCCAGCAGCCCGGACGGAGGGGGCGGTGGGACCCAGTACTTC.

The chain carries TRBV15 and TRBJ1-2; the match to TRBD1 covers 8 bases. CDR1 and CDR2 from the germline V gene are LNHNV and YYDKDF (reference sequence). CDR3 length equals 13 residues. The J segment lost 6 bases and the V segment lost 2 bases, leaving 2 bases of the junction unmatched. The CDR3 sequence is CATSRQGADGYTF. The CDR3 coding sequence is TGTGCCACCAGCAGACAGGGGGCAGATGGCTACACCTTC.

The chain's CDR3 is CASSALRGTGHTNYGYTF. The CDR3 nucleotides are TGTGCCAGTAGTGCCCTCCGAGGGACAGGCCACACTAACTATGGCTACACCTTC. The chain recombines TRBV19 with TRBJ1-2, with 8 positions matching TRBD1. This CDR3 region has 18 residues. Germline V gives CDR1 LNHDA, CDR2 SQIVND (reference sequence). V dropped 5 bases and J dropped 0; count of bases not matched to a gene: 14.

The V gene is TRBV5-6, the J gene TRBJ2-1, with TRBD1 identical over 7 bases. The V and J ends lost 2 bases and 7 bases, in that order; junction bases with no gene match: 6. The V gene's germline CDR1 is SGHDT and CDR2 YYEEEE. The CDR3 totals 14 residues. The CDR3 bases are TGTGCCAGCAGCTTCGGACAGGCCGGGAATGAGCAGTTCTTC. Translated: CASSFGQAGNEQFF.

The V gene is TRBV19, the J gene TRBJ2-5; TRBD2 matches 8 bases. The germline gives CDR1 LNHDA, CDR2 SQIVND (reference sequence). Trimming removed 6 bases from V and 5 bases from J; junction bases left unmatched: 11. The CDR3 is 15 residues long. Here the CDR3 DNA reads TGTGCCAGTAGCCCTGACTTAGCGGGAAGGGAGACCCAGTACTTC. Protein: CASSPDLAGRETQYF.

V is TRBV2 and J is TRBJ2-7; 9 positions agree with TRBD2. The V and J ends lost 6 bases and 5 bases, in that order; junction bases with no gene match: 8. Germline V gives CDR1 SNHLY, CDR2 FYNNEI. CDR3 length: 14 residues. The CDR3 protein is CASRTQGLANEQYF. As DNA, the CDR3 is TGTGCCAGCAGGACCCAGGGACTAGCAAACGAGCAGTACTTC.

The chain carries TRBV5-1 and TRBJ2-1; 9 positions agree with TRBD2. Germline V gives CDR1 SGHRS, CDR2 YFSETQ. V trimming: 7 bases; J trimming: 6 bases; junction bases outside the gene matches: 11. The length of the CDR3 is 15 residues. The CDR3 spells CASFEAGGPGNEQFF. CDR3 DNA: TGCGCCAGCTTCGAGGCGGGGGGGCCCGGCAATGAGCAGTTCTTC.

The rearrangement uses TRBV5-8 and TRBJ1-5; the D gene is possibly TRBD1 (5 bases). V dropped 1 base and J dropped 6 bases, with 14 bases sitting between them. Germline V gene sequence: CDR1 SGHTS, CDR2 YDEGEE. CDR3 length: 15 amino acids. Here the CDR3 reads CASSLIGGYGQPQHF. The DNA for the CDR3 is TGTGCCAGCAGCTTGATTGGGGGGTATGGTCAGCCCCAGCATTTT.

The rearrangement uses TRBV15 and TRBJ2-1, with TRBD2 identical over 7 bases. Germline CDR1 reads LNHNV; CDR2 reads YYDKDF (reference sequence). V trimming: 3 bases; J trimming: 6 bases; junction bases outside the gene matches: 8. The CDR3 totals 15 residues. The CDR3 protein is CATSSAITGGNEQFF. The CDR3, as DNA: TGTGCCACCAGCAGCGCTATCACGGGGGGCAATGAGCAGTTCTTC.

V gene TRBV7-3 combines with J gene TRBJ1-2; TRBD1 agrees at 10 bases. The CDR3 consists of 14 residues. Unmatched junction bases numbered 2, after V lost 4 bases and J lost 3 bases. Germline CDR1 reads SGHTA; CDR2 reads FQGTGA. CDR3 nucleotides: TGTGCCAGCAGCTCGACAGGGGGCGACTATGGCTACACCTTC. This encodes CASSSTGGDYGYTF.

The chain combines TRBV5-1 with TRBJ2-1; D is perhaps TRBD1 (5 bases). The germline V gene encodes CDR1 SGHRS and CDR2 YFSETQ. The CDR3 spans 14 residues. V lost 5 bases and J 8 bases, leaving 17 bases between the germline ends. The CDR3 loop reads CASSYRPGRDEQFF. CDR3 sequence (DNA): TGCGCCAGCAGTTATCGACCCGGCAGGGATGAGCAGTTCTTC.

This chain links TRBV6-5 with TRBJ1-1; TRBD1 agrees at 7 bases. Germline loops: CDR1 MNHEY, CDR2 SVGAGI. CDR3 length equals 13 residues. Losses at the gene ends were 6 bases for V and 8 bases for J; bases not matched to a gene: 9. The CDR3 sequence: CASSRSTGREAFF. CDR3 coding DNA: TGTGCCAGCAGCCGATCGACAGGGAGGGAAGCTTTCTTT.

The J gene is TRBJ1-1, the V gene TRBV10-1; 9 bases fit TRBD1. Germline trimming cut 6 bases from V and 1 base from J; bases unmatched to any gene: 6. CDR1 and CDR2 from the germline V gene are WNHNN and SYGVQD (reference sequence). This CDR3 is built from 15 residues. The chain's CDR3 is CASSETTGGNTEAFF. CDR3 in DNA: TGCGCCAGCAGCGAAACGACAGGGGGGAACACTGAAGCTTTCTTT.

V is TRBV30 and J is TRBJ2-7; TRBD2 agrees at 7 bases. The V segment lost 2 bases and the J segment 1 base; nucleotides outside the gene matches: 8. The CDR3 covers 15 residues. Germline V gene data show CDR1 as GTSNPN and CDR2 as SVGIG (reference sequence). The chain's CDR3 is CAWSYKLGRSYEQYF. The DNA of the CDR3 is TGTGCCTGGAGTTACAAACTCGGGAGGTCCTACGAGCAGTACTTC.

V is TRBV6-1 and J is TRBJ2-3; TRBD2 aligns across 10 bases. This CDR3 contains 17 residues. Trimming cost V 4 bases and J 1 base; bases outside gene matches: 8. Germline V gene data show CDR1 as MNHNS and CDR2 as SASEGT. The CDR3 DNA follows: TGTGCCAGCAGTGCGGCTAGCGGGAGAACCGGCACAGATACGCAGTATTTT. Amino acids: CASSAASGRTGTDTQYF.

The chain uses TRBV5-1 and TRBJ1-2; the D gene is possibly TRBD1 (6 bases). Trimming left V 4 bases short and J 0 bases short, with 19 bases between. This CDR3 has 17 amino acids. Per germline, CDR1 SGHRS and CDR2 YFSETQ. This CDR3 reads CASSLSTGLPANYGYTF. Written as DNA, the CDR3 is TGCGCCAGCAGCCTTTCGACAGGTCTTCCAGCTAACTATGGCTACACCTTC. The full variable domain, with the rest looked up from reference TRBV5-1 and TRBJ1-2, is KAGVTQTPRYLIKTRGQQVTLSCSPISGHRSVSWYQQTPGQGLQFLFEYFSETQRNKGNFPGRFSGRQFSNSRSEMNVSTLELGDSALYLCASSLSTGLPANYGYTFGSGTRLTVV.